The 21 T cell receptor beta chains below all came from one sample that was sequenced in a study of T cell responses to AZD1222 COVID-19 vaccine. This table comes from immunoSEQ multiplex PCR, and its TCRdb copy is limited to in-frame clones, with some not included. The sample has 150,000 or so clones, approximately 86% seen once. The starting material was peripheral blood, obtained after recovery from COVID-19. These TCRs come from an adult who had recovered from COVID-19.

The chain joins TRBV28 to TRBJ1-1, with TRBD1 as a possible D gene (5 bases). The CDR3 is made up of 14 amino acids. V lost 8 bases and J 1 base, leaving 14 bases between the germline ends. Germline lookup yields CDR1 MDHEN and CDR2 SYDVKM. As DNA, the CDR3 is TGTGCCAGCTTCCCGGGACGGAAGAACACTGAAGCTTTCTTT. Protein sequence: CASFPGRKNTEAFF.

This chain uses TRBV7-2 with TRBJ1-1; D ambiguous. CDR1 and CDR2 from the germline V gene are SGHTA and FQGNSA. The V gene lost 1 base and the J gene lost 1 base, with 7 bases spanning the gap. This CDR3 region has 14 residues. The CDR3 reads CASSLVDTNTEAFF. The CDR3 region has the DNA TGTGCCAGCAGCTTAGTCGATACGAACACTGAAGCTTTCTTT.

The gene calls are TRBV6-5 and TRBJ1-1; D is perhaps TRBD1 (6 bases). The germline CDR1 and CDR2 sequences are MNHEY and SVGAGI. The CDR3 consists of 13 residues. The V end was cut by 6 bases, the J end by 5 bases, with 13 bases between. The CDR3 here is CASRTGQPTEAFF. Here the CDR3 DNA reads TGTGCCAGCAGAACCGGACAGCCGACTGAAGCTTTCTTT.

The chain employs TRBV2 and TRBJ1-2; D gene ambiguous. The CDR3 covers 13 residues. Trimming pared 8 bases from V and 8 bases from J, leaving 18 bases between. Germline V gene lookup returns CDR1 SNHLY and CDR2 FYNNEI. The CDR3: CASSPVRVSGYTF. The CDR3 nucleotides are TGTGCCAGCTCCCCTGTAAGGGTTTCAGGCTACACCTTC.

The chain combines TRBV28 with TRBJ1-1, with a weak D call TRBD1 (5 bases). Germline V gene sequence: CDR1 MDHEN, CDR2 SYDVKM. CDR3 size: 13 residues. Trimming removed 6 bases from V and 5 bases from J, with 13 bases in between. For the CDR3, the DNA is TGTGCCAGCAGGGACAACTCGGGAACTGAAGCTTTCTTT. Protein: CASRDNSGTEAFF.

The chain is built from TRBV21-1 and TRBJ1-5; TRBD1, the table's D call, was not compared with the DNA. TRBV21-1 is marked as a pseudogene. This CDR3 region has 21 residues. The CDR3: CASSLISGSGQGCSSNQPQHF. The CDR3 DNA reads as TGTGCCAGCAGCCTCATCTCCGGTTCGGGACAGGGCTGTTCCAGCAATCAGCCCCAGCATTTT.

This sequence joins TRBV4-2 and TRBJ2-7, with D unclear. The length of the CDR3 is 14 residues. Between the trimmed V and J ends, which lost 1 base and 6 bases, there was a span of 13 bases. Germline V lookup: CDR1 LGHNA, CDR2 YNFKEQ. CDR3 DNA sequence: TGTGCCAGCAGCCAAGTTAGGCAATCTCGCGAGCAGTACTTC. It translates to CASSQVRQSREQYF.

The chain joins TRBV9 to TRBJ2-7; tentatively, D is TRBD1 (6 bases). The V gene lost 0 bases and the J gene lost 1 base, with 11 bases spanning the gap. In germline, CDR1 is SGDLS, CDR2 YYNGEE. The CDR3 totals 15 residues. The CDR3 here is CASSVGVGGSYEQYF. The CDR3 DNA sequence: TGTGCCAGCAGCGTAGGGGTAGGGGGTTCCTACGAGCAGTACTTC.

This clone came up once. The CDR3 here is CASSEGTGLAYEQYF. In DNA form, the CDR3 reads TGTGCCAGCAGCGAGGGGACAGGGCTAGCCTACGAGCAGTACTTC. V and J are TRBV28 and TRBJ2-7; 9 positions match TRBD1. J gave up 2 bases and V 6 bases, and 8 bases lay outside the gene matches. The CDR3 has 15 residues. CDR1 MDHEN and CDR2 SYDVKM come from the germline V gene.

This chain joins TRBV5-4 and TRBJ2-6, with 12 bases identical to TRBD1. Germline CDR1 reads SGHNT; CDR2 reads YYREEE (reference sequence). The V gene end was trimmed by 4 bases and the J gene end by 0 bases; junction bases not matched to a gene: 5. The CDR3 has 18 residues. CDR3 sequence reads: CASSPAGQGASGANVLTF. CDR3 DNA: TGTGCCAGCAGCCCGGCGGGACAGGGGGCCTCTGGGGCCAACGTCCTGACTTTC.

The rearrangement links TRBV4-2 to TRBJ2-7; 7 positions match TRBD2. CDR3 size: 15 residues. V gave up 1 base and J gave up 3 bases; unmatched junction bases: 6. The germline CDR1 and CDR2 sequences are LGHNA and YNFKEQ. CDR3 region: CASSQGAGDLYEQYF. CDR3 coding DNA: TGTGCCAGCAGCCAAGGGGCGGGGGACCTCTACGAGCAGTACTTC.

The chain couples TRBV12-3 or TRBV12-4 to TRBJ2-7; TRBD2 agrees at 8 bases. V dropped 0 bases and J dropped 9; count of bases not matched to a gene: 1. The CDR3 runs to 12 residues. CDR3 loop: CASSLAAGAQYF. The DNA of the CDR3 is TGTGCCAGCAGTTTAGCAGCGGGGGCGCAGTACTTC.

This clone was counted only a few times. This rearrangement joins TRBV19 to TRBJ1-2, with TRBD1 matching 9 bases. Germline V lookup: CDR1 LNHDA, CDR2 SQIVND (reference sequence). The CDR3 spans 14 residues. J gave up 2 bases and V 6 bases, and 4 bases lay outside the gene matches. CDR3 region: CASSRGQGNYGYTF. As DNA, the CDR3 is TGTGCCAGTAGCAGGGGACAGGGAAACTATGGCTACACCTTC.

The CDR3 loop reads CASSLVAGSTEAFF. Here the CDR3 DNA reads TGCGCCAGCAGCTTGGTTGCCGGGAGCACTGAAGCTTTCTTT. The J gene is TRBJ1-1, the V gene TRBV5-1; D not resolved. The V and J ends lost 0 bases and 4 bases respectively, with 10 bases between them. The CDR3 sequence is 14 residues long. Germline V gene lookup returns CDR1 SGHRS and CDR2 YFSETQ.

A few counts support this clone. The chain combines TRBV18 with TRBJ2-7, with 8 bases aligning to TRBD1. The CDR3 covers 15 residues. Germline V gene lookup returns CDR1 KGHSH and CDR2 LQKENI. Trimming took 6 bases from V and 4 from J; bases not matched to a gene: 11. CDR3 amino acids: CASSPAGQGVYEQYF. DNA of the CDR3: TGTGCCAGCTCCCCAGCAGGACAGGGTGTGTACGAGCAGTACTTC.

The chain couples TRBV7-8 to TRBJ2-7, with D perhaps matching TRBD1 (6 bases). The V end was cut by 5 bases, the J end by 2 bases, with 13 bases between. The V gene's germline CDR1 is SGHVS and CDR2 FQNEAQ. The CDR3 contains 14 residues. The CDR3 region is CASSPGVGPYEQYF. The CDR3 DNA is TGTGCCAGCAGCCCAGGGGTAGGGCCCTACGAGCAGTACTTC.

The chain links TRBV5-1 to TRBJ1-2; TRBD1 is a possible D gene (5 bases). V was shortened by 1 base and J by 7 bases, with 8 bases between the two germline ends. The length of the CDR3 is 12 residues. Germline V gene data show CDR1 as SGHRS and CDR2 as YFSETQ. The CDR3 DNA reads TGCGCCAGCAGCTTGCTAGGGGCTGGCTACACCTTC. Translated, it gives CASSLLGAGYTF.

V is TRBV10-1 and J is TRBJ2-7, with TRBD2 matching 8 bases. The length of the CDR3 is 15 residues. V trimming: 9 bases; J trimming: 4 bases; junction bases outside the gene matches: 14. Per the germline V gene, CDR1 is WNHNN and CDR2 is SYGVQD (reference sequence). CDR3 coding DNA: TGCGCCAGGCCTTTCCTAGCGGGCCTTGATTACGAGCAGTACTTC. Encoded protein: CARPFLAGLDYEQYF.

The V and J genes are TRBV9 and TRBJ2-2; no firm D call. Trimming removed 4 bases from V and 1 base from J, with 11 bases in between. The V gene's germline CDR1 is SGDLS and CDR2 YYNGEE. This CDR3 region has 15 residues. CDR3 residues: CASSLRTGNTGELFF. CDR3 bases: TGTGCCAGCAGCCTCAGGACGGGGAACACCGGGGAGCTGTTTTTT.

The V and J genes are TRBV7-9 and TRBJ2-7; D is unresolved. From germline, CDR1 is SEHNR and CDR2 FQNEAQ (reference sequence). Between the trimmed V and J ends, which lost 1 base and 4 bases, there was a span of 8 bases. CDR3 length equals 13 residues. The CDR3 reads CASSLGLRYEQYF. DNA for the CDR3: TGTGCCAGCAGCTTAGGACTTCGGTACGAGCAGTACTTC. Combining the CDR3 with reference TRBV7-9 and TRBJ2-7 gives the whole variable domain DTGVSQNPRHKITKRGQNVTFRCDPISEHNRLYWYRQTLGQGPEFLTYFQNEAQLEKSRLLSDRFSAERPKGSFSTLEIQRTEQGDSAMYLCASSLGLRYEQYFGPGTRLTVT.

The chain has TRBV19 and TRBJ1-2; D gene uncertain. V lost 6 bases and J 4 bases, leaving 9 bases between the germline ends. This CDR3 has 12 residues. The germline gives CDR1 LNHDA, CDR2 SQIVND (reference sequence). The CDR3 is CASRSTVYGYTF. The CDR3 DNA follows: TGTGCCAGTAGGAGTACAGTCTATGGCTACACCTTC.